Presented here are 20 T cell receptor beta chains from one specimen sequenced in a study of blood T cells in healthy people across ages. Combining a sample-barcoded 5' primer with a J-beta primer mix, a second PCR ran for roughly 7 to 12 cycles. TCRdb recomputed calls from the 5' RACE reads with MiXCR, one row per CDR3 protein. Of about 1,500,000 distinct CDR3 sequences in the sample, 28% were seen once. Sequencing used blood. All receptors derive from a woman aged 30 to 39 in good health.

This clonotype has only a few counts. The J gene is TRBJ2-1, the V gene TRBV20-1; 7 bases are shared with TRBD2. The V gene end was trimmed by 3 bases and the J gene end by 7 bases; junction bases not matched to a gene: 15. Germline values: CDR1 DFQATT, CDR2 SNEGSKA (reference sequence). The CDR3 length is 16 residues. In DNA, the CDR3 is TGCAGTGCTAGGGGAAGCCGGGACTACCCCAGGAATGAGCAGTTCTTC. Translated: CSARGSRDYPRNEQFF.

The V and J genes are TRBV12-3 or TRBV12-4 and TRBJ2-7; TRBD1 is a possible D gene (6 bases). The CDR3 consists of 14 residues. Deletions cut 3 bases from V and 0 bases from J, with 9 bases between. The CDR3 DNA sequence: TGTGCCAGCAGTTTCCAGGACAGCTCCTACGAGCAGTACTTC. This gives the protein CASSFQDSSYEQYF.

J is TRBJ2-3 and V is TRBV7-2, with D unclear. There are 17 residues in the CDR3. The V end lost 2 bases, the J end lost 2 bases, and 17 bases lay between the germline ends. Germline V gene sequence: CDR1 SGHTA, CDR2 FQGNSA. The CDR3 DNA sequence: TGTGCCAGCAGCTTAAGGGATGCCGGAACCATCACAGATACGCAGTATTTT. Its translation is CASSLRDAGTITDTQYF.

The chain has TRBV5-1 and TRBJ1-1; no reliable D call. Germline V gene sequence: CDR1 SGHRS, CDR2 YFSETQ. The CDR3 sequence is 14 residues long. Deletions cut 4 bases from V and 4 bases from J, with 14 bases between. The CDR3 DNA sequence: TGCGCCAGCAGCGGTGCTGCCAGCACCACTGAAGCTTTCTTT. Its protein product is CASSGAASTTEAFF.

With respect to this clonotype: The junction differs from germline at one of its ends, possibly a read error. The J gene is TRBJ2-1, the V gene TRBV20-1; 8 bases are shared with TRBD2. The closer fit of TRBJ2-7 to the DNA end suggests the J call may be wrong. Looked up from germline, CDR1 is DFQATT and CDR2 is SNEGSKA (reference sequence). The CDR3 contains 14 residues. The CDR3 sequence is CIAPSGSEYNEQYF. The CDR3 region has the DNA TGCATTGCTCCGAGCGGGAGTGAATACAATGAGCAGTACTTC.

The chain is built from TRBV12-3 or TRBV12-4 and TRBJ1-2, with TRBD1 matching 7 bases. Unmatched junction bases numbered 12, after V lost 6 bases and J lost 8 bases. CDR3 length equals 14 residues. For the CDR3, the DNA is TGTGCCAGCAGCCAGACAGGGAAAGGAGGGGGCTACACCTTC. Protein sequence: CASSQTGKGGGYTF.

The rearrangement joins TRBV20-1 to TRBJ2-5, with D possibly matching TRBD2 (6 bases). The length of the CDR3 is 13 residues. V lost 0 bases, J lost 7 bases, and 12 bases lay in between. Germline-derived CDR1 and CDR2 are DFQATT and SNEGSKA (reference sequence). The CDR3 here is CSARDSGVGTQYF. CDR3 nucleotide sequence: TGCAGTGCTAGAGACTCGGGGGTGGGGACCCAGTACTTC.

This clonotype showed up just a few times. The gene calls are TRBV2 and TRBJ1-2; a possible D gene is TRBD1 (5 bases). Germline lookup yields CDR1 SNHLY and CDR2 FYNNEI. The CDR3 has 12 residues. The ends were cut back, 7 bases at V and 10 bases at J, with 16 bases in the middle. The CDR3 loop reads CASNPSGKAYTF. The CDR3 coding sequence is TGTGCCAGCAACCCTTCAGGGAAAGCCTACACCTTC.

Ten or more counts support this clonotype. The chain employs TRBV5-1 and TRBJ2-1, with TRBD2 matching over 8 bases. The germline CDR1 and CDR2 sequences are SGHRS and YFSETQ. Germline trimming cut 4 bases from V and 5 bases from J; bases unmatched to any gene: 5. The CDR3 contains 14 residues. The CDR3 coding sequence is TGCGCCAGCAGCCGTAGCGGGACCGACAATGAGCAGTTCTTC. It codes for CASSRSGTDNEQFF.

As regards this clonotype: At one end, the junction sequence differs from germline, possibly due to a read error. V gene TRBV7-6 combines with J gene TRBJ1-4; possibly TRBD1 for D (5 bases). Per the germline V gene, CDR1 is SGHVS and CDR2 is FNYEAQ. The CDR3 extends over 15 amino acids. This CDR3 reads CASSNPAGSGEKRFF. DNA for the CDR3: TGTGCCAGCAGCAACCCAGCAGGGTCGGGTGAAAAACGGTTTTTT.

The CDR3 loop reads CASRTTPGAGELFF. DNA of the CDR3: TGTGCCAGCAGAACGACTCCAGGGGCCGGGGAGCTGTTTTTT. This sequence joins TRBV5-5 and TRBJ2-2; TRBD1 is a possible D gene (6 bases). With 5 bases removed from V and 6 bases from J, the gap between germline ends came to 14 bases. Germline CDR1 is SGHKS and CDR2 is YYEKEE (reference sequence). The CDR3 totals 14 residues.

This clonotype was detected many times. The chain couples TRBV3-1 to TRBJ2-1; 8 bases are shared with TRBD1. V dropped 0 bases and J dropped 3; count of bases not matched to a gene: 7. The CDR3 loop spans 17 amino acids. Germline V gives CDR1 LGHDT, CDR2 YNNKEL (reference sequence). The CDR3 nucleotides are TGTGCCAGCAGCCAAGAAGCGCAGGGGGCAAACTACAATGAGCAGTTCTTC. Its translation is CASSQEAQGANYNEQFF.

The chain carries TRBV5-1 and TRBJ1-1; maybe TRBD1 (6 bases). In germline, CDR1 is SGHRS, CDR2 YFSETQ. This CDR3 is built from 13 residues. V lost 0 bases and J 6 bases, leaving 9 bases between the germline ends. The CDR3 DNA is TGCGCCAGCAGCTTGGATGGGGGCGCTGAAGCTTTCTTT. Its translation is CASSLDGGAEAFF.

With respect to this clonotype: A read error may produce the germline difference seen at one junction end. This chain uses TRBV4-1 with TRBJ2-1; either TRBD1 or TRBD2 may fit D (5 bases each). CDR1 is MGHRA, CDR2 YSYEKL, per germline. This CDR3 comprises 15 residues. CDR3 nucleotide sequence: TGCGCCGGCAGCCAAGGGGAGACTCCCTACAATGAGCAGTTCTTC. It encodes CAGSQGETPYNEQFF.

This clonotype was seen many times. J is TRBJ2-7 and V is TRBV11-1; TRBD1 is a possible D gene (6 bases). In germline, CDR1 is SGHAT, CDR2 FQDESV (reference sequence). This CDR3 comprises 14 residues. The V end was cut by 5 bases, the J end by 2 bases, with 13 bases between. The CDR3, as DNA: TGTGCCAGCAGCCTCAGGGGCAGTACCTACGAGCAGTACTTC. As protein: CASSLRGSTYEQYF. Supplemented by reference TRBV11-1 and TRBJ2-7, the full variable domain reads EAEVAQSPRYKITEKSQAVAFWCDPISGHATLYWYRQILGQGPELLVQFQDESVVDDSQLPKDRFSAERLKGVDSTLKIQPAELGDSAMYLCASSLRGSTYEQYFGPGTRLTVT.

The chain links TRBV7-3 to TRBJ2-1, with 9 nucleotides matching TRBD1. The J call could be wrong; TRBJ2-7 is a better fit for the DNA end. The CDR3 consists of 16 residues. Germline CDR1 reads SGHTA; CDR2 reads FQGTGA. The CDR3, as DNA: TGTGCCAGCAGCTTAATGGGGACAGGGACCTACAATGGGCAGTACTTC. This translates into CASSLMGTGTYNGQYF.

The chain is built from TRBV24-1 and TRBJ2-3; TRBD1 matches at 9 bases. With V trimmed by 4 bases and J by 2 bases, 6 bases remained unmatched. The germline V gene encodes CDR1 KGHDR and CDR2 SFDVKD. The CDR3 spans 16 residues. The CDR3 sequence is CATSDRGTGFTDTQYF. The CDR3 bases are TGTGCCACCAGTGACCGAGGGACAGGGTTCACAGATACGCAGTATTTT.

This rearrangement joins TRBV28 to TRBJ1-4; D is undetermined. Trimming removed 7 bases from V and 0 bases from J, with 12 bases in between. Germline V gives CDR1 MDHEN, CDR2 SYDVKM. This CDR3 comprises 15 residues. CDR3 nucleotide sequence: TGTGCCAGCAACCGGCCAGCCGCAACTAATGAAAAACTGTTTTTT. Translation: CASNRPAATNEKLFF. Full variable domain (remainder filled in from reference TRBV28 and TRBJ1-4): DVKVTQSSRYLVKRTGEKVFLECVQDMDHENMFWYRQDPGLGLRLIYFSYDVKMKEKGDIPEGYSVSREKKERFSLILESASTNQTSMYLCASNRPAATNEKLFFGSGTQLSVL.

Note on this clonotype: Compared with germline, one end of the junction differs, possibly owing to a read error. The chain couples TRBV4-1 to TRBJ1-4; tentative D call: TRBD1 (5 bases). This CDR3 contains 14 residues. Germline V gene lookup returns CDR1 MGHRA and CDR2 YSYEKL. The CDR3 is CASSQLGVKEKRFF. As DNA, the CDR3 is TGCGCCAGCAGCCAACTGGGGGTTAAAGAAAAACGGTTTTTT.

As for this clonotype: A much larger clone sits a single nucleotide away, making a read error possible. The chain recombines TRBV20-1 with TRBJ1-2, with 9 nucleotides matching TRBD1. J lost 3 bases, V lost 5 bases, and 13 bases had no gene match. Germline CDR1 is DFQATT and CDR2 is SNEGSKA (reference sequence). This CDR3 is built from 16 residues. CDR3 DNA: TGCAGTGCTGGAGCTATTTCGGGACAGGGTGACTATGGCTACACCTTC. It translates to CSAGAISGQGDYGYTF.